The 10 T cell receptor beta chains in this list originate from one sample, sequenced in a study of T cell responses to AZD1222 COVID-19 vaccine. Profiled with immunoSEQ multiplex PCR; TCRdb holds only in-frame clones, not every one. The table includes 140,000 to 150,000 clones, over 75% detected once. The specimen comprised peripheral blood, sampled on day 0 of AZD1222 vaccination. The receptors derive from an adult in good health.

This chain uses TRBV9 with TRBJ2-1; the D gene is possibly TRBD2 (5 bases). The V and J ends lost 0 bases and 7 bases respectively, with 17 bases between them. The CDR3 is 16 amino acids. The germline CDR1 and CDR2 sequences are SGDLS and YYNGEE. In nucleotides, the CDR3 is TGTGCCAGCAGCGTAGGGCTTGCGGTCGGCGGGAATGAGCAGTTCTTC. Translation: CASSVGLAVGGNEQFF.

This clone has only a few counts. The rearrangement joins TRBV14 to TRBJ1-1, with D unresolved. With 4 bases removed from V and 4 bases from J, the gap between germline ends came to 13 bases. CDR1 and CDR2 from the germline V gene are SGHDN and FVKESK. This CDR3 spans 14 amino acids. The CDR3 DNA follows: TGTGCCAGCAGCCTGACCGGGTTAGGCACTGAAGCTTTCTTT. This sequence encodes CASSLTGLGTEAFF.

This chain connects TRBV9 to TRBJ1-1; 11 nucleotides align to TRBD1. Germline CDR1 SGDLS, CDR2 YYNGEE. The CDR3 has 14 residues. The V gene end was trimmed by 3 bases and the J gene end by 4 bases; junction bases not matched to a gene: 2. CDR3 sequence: CASSAGTGGTEAFF. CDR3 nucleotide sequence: TGTGCCAGCAGCGCCGGGACAGGGGGCACTGAAGCTTTCTTT.

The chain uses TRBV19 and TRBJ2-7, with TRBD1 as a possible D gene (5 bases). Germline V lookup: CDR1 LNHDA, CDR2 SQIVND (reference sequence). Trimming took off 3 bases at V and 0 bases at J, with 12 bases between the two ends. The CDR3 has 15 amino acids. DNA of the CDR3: TGTGCCAGTAGTATTAAGCCAGGGATCTCCTACGAGCAGTACTTC. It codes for CASSIKPGISYEQYF.

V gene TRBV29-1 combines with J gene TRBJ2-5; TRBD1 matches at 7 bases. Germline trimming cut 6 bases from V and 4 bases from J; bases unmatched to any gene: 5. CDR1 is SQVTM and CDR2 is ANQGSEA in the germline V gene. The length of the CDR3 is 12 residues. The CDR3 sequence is CSVHRGGETQYF. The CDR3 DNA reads TGCAGCGTACACAGGGGTGGAGAGACCCAGTACTTC. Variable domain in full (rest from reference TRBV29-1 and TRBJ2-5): SAVISQKPSRDICQRGTSLTIQCQVDSQVTMMFWYRQQPGQSLTLIATANQGSEATYESGFVIDKFPISRPNLTFSTLTVSNMSPEDSSIYLCSVHRGGETQYFGPGTRLLVL.

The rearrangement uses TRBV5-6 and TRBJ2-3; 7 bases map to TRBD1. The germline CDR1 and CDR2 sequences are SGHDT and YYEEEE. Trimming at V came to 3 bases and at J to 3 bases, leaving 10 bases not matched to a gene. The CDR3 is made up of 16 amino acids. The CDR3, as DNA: TGTGCCAGCAGCTGGGCCGTCGGGACAGTTACAGATACGCAGTATTTT. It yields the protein CASSWAVGTVTDTQYF.

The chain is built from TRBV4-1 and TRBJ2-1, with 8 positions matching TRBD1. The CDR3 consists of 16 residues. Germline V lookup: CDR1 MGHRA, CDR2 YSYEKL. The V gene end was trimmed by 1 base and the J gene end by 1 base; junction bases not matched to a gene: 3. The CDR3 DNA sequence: TGCGCCAGCAGCCAAGGGACAGGGTATTCCTACAATGAGCAGTTCTTC. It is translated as CASSQGTGYSYNEQFF.

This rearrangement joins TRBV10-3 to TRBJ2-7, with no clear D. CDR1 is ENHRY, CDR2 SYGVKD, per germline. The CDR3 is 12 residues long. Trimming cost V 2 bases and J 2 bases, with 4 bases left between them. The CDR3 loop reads CAISEGPYEQYF. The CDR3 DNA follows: TGTGCCATCAGTGAGGGCCCCTACGAGCAGTACTTC.

CDR3 nucleotide sequence: TGTGCCAGCTCATCGGGAGTCACCGGGGAGCTGTTTTTT. This codes for CASSSGVTGELFF. The chain employs TRBV18 and TRBJ2-2; D is perhaps TRBD2 (6 bases). The length of the CDR3 is 13 residues. V shed 5 bases and J shed 4 bases, with 8 bases lying between them. Germline lookup yields CDR1 KGHSH and CDR2 LQKENI.

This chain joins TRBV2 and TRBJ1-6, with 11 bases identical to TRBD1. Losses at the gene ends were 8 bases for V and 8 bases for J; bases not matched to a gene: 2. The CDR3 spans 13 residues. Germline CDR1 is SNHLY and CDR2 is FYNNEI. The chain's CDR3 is CASVGQGDSPLHF. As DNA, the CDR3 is TGTGCCAGCGTGGGACAGGGGGATTCACCCCTCCACTTT.